This record looks at one T cell receptor beta chain sequence and its context. Its cognate antigen is unknown. The whole isolated RNA underwent reverse transcription, so sequencing captured expressed TCRB transcripts. TCRdb's copy holds only in-frame clones and misses some; the assay was immunoSEQ multiplex PCR. Of about 240,000 clones in the sample, approximately 15% were seen once. The data derive from a study of beta chain features in type 1 diabetes. V was trimmed by 2 bases and J by 6 bases, leaving 17 bases between them. CDR3 length: 15 residues. The germline V gene has CDR1 MNHEY and CDR2 SVGAGI. Study outcomes and limitations: Among all four CD4+ subsets, Type 1 diabetes patients had TCRB CDR3s that were moderately but significantly shorter. The study found fewer insertions and more deletions at VDJ junctions in type 1 diabetes patients.

This clonotype was sampled from a man aged 25 to 45 with type 1 diabetes. The rearrangement links TRBV6-5 to TRBJ2-7; a possible D gene is TRBD2 (7 bases). The material sequenced was naive CD4+ T cells from blood. CDR3 sequence (DNA): TGTGCCAGCAGTTACCTGGGGGGGCCGGGTTTCGAGCAGTACTTC. It yields the protein CASSYLGGPGFEQYF.